Listed below are T cell receptor beta chains from one sample, sequenced in a study of response to subunit inactivated influenza vaccine. TCRdb reanalysed the RT-PCR reads using MiXCR and keeps one entry per CDR3 protein. The sample consists of 490,000 or so distinct CDR3 sequences, approximately 7.1% of them appearing once. Material: PBMCs from blood, obtained roughly 24 months after vaccination. The receptors come from a man between 50 and 70 years old who received an inactivated influenza vaccine. Both conserved end residues are part of each CDR3. A D gene is named only where the DNA matches it firmly. Size is stated for part of the rows, as once, few or many counts, or as a class when the clone is expanded.

J gene,V gene,clone size,D gene,CDR3 length,CDR3 DNA,CDR3 protein
TRBJ2-5,TRBV12-3/TRBV12-4,few,.,15,TGTGCCAGCAGTCCTGGGACGGTTAGACAAGAGACCCAGTACTTC,CASSPGTVRQETQYF
TRBJ2-1,TRBV6-5,many,TRBD1,16,TGTGCCAGCAGTAACAGGGGGACCGACTCCTACAATGAGCAGTTCTTC,CASSNRGTDSYNEQFF
TRBJ1-5,TRBV10-3,few,.,13,TGTGCCATCAGTGAGACAGGGAATCAGCCCCAGCATTTT,CAISETGNQPQHF
TRBJ2-2,TRBV12-3/TRBV12-4,many,.,14,TGTGCCAGCATCCTACGGTTCGACACCGGGGAGCTGTTTTTT,CASILRFDTGELFF
TRBJ2-5,TRBV10-3,few,TRBD1,13,TGTGCCATCTGGTCCGGGACAGAAGAGACCCAGTACTTC,CAIWSGTEETQYF
TRBJ1-5,TRBV20-1,many,.,15,TGCAGTGCTAGAGATCGAGGCAGACCCAATCAGCCCCAGCATTTT,CSARDRGRPNQPQHF
TRBJ2-5,TRBV5-8,many,TRBD1,15,TGTGCCAGCAGCTTTGGGACAGGGGGCCAAGAGACCCAGTACTTC,CASSFGTGGQETQYF
TRBJ2-3,TRBV7-2,.,.,14,TGTGCCAGCAGCAAAAGGAGCAGCGGGGATACGCAGTATTTT,CASSKRSSGDTQYF
TRBJ1-4,TRBV5-1,few,.,15,TGCGCCAGCAGCCTGGCACCCGGGACGGGAGAAAAACTGTTTTTT,CASSLAPGTGEKLFF
TRBJ2-2,TRBV3-1,.,TRBD2,13,TGTGCCAGCAGCGAGGGGAGGGCCGGGGAGCTGTTTTTT,CASSEGRAGELFF
TRBJ2-3,TRBV7-2,many,.,14,TGTGCCAGCAGCTTAGAGCGAGTCACAGATACGCAGTATTTT,CASSLERVTDTQYF
TRBJ2-5,TRBV12-3/TRBV12-4,many,.,14,TGTGCCAGCAGTTTAGCGTGGGTACGGAAGACCCAGTACTTC,CASSLAWVRKTQYF
TRBJ2-3,TRBV24-1,many,TRBD2,17,TGTGCCACCAGTGGCTCCACCGGGACTAGTCAGACAGATACGCAGTATTTT,CATSGSTGTSQTDTQYF
TRBJ2-2,TRBV20-1,few,.,14,TGCAGTGCCGCCGGGACCCTTAACACCGGGGAGCTGTTTTTT,CSAAGTLNTGELFF
TRBJ2-1,TRBV7-2,many,.,15,TGTGCCAGCAGCTTGGAAGAGGCCCCCTACAATGAGCAGTTCTTC,CASSLEEAPYNEQFF
TRBJ2-1,TRBV5-1,few,.,14,TGCGCCAGCAGCTTCTCACAGGGATATACTGAGCAGTTCTTC,CASSFSQGYTEQFF
TRBJ2-3,TRBV5-1,few,TRBD2,17,TGCGCCAGCAGCTTGCGGCTCTGGCGGGGGAGCACAGATACGCAGTATTTT,CASSLRLWRGSTDTQYF
TRBJ2-3,TRBV3-1,.,TRBD1,16,TGTGCCAGCAGCCAAGCACCGGGACAGGGCACAGATACGCAGTATTTT,CASSQAPGQGTDTQYF
TRBJ2-7,TRBV6-5,many,.,14,TGTGCCAGCAGTTACTCGGGGGGCTCCTACGAGCAGTACTTC,CASSYSGGSYEQYF
TRBJ2-1,TRBV11-3,.,.,15,TGTGCCAGCAGCTTAAGTAGCTTCGCCTACAATGAGCAGTTCTTC,CASSLSSFAYNEQFF
TRBJ1-6,TRBV7-8,many,.,15,TGTGCCAGCAGCTTAGTGCCTGGGTCTAATTCACCCCTCCACTTT,CASSLVPGSNSPLHF
TRBJ2-1,TRBV12-3/TRBV12-4,few,TRBD2,13,TGTGCCAGCAGTCAGACTAGCATCAATGAGCAGTTCTTC,CASSQTSINEQFF
TRBJ1-6,TRBV20-1,.,.,17,TGCAGTGCGGCAGGGTCAAGCCATCGTAGATTTAATTCACCCCTCCACTTT,CSAAGSSHRRFNSPLHF
TRBJ2-3,TRBV2,few,TRBD2,16,TGTGCCAGCAGCCCTCCAACGGGGGGGCCCACAGATACGCAGTATTTT,CASSPPTGGPTDTQYF
TRBJ2-7,TRBV4-3,many,.,16,TGCGCCAGCAGCCAAGCCGCCGCCGGGGAGGTTTACGAGCAGTACTTC,CASSQAAAGEVYEQYF
TRBJ2-4,TRBV6-2/TRBV6-3,many,TRBD1,15,TGTGCCAGCAGTGTCTGGGACAGGGGTTTGGACATTCAGTACTTC,CASSVWDRGLDIQYF
TRBJ2-1,TRBV2,.,TRBD2,14,TGTGCCAGCGGAAAACTAGCGGGGTACAATGAGCAGTTCTTC,CASGKLAGYNEQFF
TRBJ2-3,TRBV4-3,many,.,13,TGCGCCAGCAGCCAAGATAAGGCATATACGCAGTATTTT,CASSQDKAYTQYF
TRBJ2-7,TRBV7-9,.,TRBD2,16,TGTGCCAGCAGCGTGATCGGGACTAGCGGAACCTACGAGCAGTACTTC,CASSVIGTSGTYEQYF
TRBJ2-1,TRBV18,.,.,16,TGTGCCAGCTCACCCCCCGTTGCTGGGCTATGGGATGAGCAGTTCTTC,CASSPPVAGLWDEQFF
TRBJ1-2,TRBV27,few,.,14,TGTGCCAGCAGTCCCCACAGTCTTAGGGATGGCTACACCTTC,CASSPHSLRDGYTF
TRBJ2-1,TRBV7-2,few,TRBD2,16,TGTGCCAGCAGCTTAGCGCCGGGACTAGCGGGAGCTGAGCAGTTCTTC,CASSLAPGLAGAEQFF
TRBJ2-4,TRBV3-1,.,.,17,TGTGCCAGCAGCTCCCCCGGGACTGGACTAGCCAAAAACATTCAGTACTTC,CASSSPGTGLAKNIQYF
TRBJ1-5,TRBV20-1,many,.,13,TGCAGTGCCACGGAAGGAGGGGCTCAGCCCCAGCATTTT,CSATEGGAQPQHF
TRBJ2-3,TRBV6-2/TRBV6-3,few,.,13,TGTGCCAGCAGATACGGGAGCCCAGATACGCAGTATTTT,CASRYGSPDTQYF
TRBJ2-1,TRBV6-1,few,.,13,TGTGCCAGCAGAACCCCTAGGGTGAATGAGCAGTTCTTC,CASRTPRVNEQFF
TRBJ1-6,TRBV27,.,.,15,TGTGCCAGCAGTTGGGCGTTGGGCAGCAATTCACCCCTCCACTTT,CASSWALGSNSPLHF
TRBJ2-1,TRBV20-1,many,TRBD2,18,TGCAGTGCTAGATCCTGGGGGCTAGCGGGGGGGTCCTACAATGAGCAGTTCTTC,CSARSWGLAGGSYNEQFF
TRBJ1-3,TRBV6-5,many,.,11,TGTGCCAGCCGCCACGGAAACACCATATATTTT,CASRHGNTIYF
TRBJ2-1,TRBV4-3,.,TRBD1,15,TGCGCCAGCAGCCAGCGGGACAGGGTTTACAATGAGCAGTTCTTC,CASSQRDRVYNEQFF
TRBJ2-5,TRBV7-2,.,.,13,TGTGCCAGCAGTAACTACGGGCAAGAGACCCAGTACTTC,CASSNYGQETQYF
TRBJ2-4,TRBV20-1,many,.,13,TGCAGTGCCACCCGGGGAGCCAAAAACATTCAGTACTTC,CSATRGAKNIQYF